The T cell receptor (beta chain) described here comes from a study of T cell repertoires in cytomegalovirus infection. About the research overall: The public TCR beta signatures pointed to both CMV infection and matching HLA type.

Broader study findings: The ex vivo response was dominated by HLA-C-restricted CMV-specific TCR beta clonotypes. Cumulative public TCR beta family frequency identified carriers of CMV plus the relevant HLA.

This clonotype was detected a few times. Antigen specificity is unknown. TCRdb re-called the reads through MiXCR, storing one row per CDR3 protein. This table has about 360,000 distinct CDR3 sequences, 18% appearing once. The sequence came from a human donor in good health (CMV status not recorded). Some clones in this sample may be carry-over from other donors' samples. Sequencing was done on a sample of PBMCs.

The CDR3 DNA sequence: TGTGCCAGCAGGAAGGGGGGGCTCCTCAGGCCCCAGCATTTT. Residues: CASRKGGLLRPQHF. The chain combines TRBV12-3 or TRBV12-4 with TRBJ1-5; a weak D match, TRBD1 (6 bases). The V end lost 6 bases, the J end lost 9 bases, and 18 bases lay between the germline ends. CDR3 length: 14 residues.